This record looks at one T cell receptor beta chain sequence and its context. Its antigen is not identified. Individual cDNA molecules received unique molecular identifiers. TCRdb passed the 5' RACE reads through MiXCR, listing each CDR3 protein once. The table lists about 77,000 distinct CDR3 sequences, roughly 9.4% of them singletons, with about 4.6% in the top ten. Per germline, CDR1 SQVTM and CDR2 ANQGSEA. This CDR3 has 17 amino acids. The V gene end was trimmed by 7 bases and the J gene end by 3 bases; junction bases not matched to a gene: 13. The entry originates in a study of early T cells in non-severe SARS-CoV-2 infection. Study details: Chains from this unsorted whole-blood bulk RNA could not be paired.

Study-wide results and limits: Matches to VDJdb favored anti-spike CD8 responses and missed private and CD4 specificities.

This clonotype was obtained from an adult who was a healthcare worker with PCR-confirmed SARS-CoV-2 infection or an uninfected control (not recorded which). The sequencing sample was made of whole blood. This chain links TRBV29-1 with TRBJ2-1; TRBD2 matches at 12 bases. CDR3 protein: CSAQRLAGAQFYNEQFF. The CDR3, as DNA: TGCAGCGCCCAACGACTAGCGGGAGCGCAATTCTACAATGAGCAGTTCTTC.